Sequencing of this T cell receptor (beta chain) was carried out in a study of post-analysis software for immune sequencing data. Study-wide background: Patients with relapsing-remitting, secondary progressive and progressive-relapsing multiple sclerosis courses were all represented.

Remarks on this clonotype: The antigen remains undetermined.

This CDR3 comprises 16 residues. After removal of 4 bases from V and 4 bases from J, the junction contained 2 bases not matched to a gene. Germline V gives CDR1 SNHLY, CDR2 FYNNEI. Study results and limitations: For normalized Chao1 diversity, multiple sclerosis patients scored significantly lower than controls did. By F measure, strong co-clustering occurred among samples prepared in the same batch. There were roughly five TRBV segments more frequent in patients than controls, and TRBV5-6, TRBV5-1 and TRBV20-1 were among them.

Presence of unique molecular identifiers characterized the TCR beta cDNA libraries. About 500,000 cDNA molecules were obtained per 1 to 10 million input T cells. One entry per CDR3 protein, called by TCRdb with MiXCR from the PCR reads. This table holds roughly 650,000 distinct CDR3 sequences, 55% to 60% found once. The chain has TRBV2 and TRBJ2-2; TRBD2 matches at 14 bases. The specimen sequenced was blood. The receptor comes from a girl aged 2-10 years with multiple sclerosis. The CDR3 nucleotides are TGTGCCAGCAGTGGGACTAGCGGGAGGCTCACCGGGGAGCTGTTTTTT. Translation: CASSGTSGRLTGELFF.